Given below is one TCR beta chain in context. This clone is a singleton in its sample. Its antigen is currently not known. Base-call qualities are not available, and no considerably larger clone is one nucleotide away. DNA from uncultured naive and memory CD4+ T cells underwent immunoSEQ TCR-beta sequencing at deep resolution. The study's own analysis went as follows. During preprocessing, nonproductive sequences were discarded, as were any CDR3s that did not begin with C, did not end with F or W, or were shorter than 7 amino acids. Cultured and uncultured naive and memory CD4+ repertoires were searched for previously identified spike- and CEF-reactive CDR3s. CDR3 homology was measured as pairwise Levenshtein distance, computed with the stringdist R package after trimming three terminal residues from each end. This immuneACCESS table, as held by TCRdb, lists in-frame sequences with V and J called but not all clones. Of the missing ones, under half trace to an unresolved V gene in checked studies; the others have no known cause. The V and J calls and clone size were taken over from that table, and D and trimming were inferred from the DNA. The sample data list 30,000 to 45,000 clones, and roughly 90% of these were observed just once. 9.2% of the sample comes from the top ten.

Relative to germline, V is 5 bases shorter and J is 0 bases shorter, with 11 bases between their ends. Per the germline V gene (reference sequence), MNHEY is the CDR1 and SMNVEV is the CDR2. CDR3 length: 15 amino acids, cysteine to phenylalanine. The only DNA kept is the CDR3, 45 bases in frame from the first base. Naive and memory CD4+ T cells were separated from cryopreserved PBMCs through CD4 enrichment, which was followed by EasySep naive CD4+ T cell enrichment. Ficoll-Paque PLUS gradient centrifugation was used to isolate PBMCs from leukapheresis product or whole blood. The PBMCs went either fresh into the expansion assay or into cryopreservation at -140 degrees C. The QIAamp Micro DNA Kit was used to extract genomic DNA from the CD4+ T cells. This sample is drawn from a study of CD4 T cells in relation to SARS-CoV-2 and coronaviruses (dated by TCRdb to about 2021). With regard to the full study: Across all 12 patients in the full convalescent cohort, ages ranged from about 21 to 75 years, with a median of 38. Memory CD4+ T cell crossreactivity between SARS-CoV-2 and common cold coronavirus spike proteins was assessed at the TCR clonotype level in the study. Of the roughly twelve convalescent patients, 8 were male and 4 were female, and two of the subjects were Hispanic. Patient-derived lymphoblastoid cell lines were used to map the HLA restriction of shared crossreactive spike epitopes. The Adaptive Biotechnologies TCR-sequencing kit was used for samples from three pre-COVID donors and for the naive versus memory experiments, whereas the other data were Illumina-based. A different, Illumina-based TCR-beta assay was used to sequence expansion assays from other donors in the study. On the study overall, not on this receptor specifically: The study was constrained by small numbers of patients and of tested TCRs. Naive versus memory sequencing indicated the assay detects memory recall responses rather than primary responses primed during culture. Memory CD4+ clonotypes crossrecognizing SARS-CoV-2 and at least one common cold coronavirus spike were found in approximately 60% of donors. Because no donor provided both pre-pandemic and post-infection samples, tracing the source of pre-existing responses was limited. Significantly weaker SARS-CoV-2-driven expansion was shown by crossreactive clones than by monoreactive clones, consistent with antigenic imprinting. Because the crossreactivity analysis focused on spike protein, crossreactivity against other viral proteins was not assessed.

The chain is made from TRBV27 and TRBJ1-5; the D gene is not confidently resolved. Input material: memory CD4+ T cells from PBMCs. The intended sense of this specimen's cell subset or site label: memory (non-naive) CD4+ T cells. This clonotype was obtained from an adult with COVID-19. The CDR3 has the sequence CASSPQLNSNQPQHF. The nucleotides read TGTGCCAGCAGTCCGCAGCTTAATAGCAATCAGCCCCAGCATTTT.